This T cell receptor beta chain was identified during a study of blood T cells in healthy people across ages. Study conclusions and caveats: The recorded TCR beta diversity per million T cells decreased in a roughly linear manner with age.

Using a J-beta primer mix together with a sample-barcoded 5' primer, a second PCR was run for about 7 to 12 cycles. One entry per CDR3 protein, called by TCRdb with MiXCR from the 5' RACE reads. The repertoire holds about 640,000 distinct CDR3 sequences, with less than 35% as singletons. Germline CDR1 reads MNHEY; CDR2 reads SMNVEV (reference sequence). Trimming removed 5 bases from V and 0 bases from J, with 14 bases in between. The CDR3 contains 16 residues. Donation came from healthy Caucasian individuals in Russia who were aged 6 to 90. The sample, approximately 10 milliliters of peripheral blood, was drawn from each donor. The count of this clonotype is one. Antigen unknown.

The source of this sequence is a woman over 75 in good health. The chain has TRBV27 and TRBJ1-5, with D possibly being TRBD1 (5 bases). Sample: blood. CDR3 nucleotides: TGTGCCAGCAGTCCGCATCGGGACTTTAGCAATCAGCCCCAGCATTTT. Translating it yields CASSPHRDFSNQPQHF.